The clone carrying this T cell receptor (beta chain) was counted ten times or more. TCRdb used MiXCR to reprocess the 5' RACE reads, holding one entry per CDR3 protein. In the table there are more than 1.5 million distinct CDR3 sequences, 32% of which are singletons. This entry belongs to a study of identical twins. The CDR3 spans 14 residues. V gave up 11 bases and J gave up 0 bases, with 17 bases separating them. Germline V gives CDR1 MNHEY, CDR2 SVGAGI. This receptor was obtained from a newborn girl in good health. This rearrangement joins TRBV6-5 to TRBJ2-7; D unresolved. Sequencing was done on a sample of cord blood. CDR3: CASSGSLSSYEQYF. The CDR3 coding sequence is TGTGCCTCATCTGGGTCCCTCAGCTCCTACGAGCAGTACTTC.